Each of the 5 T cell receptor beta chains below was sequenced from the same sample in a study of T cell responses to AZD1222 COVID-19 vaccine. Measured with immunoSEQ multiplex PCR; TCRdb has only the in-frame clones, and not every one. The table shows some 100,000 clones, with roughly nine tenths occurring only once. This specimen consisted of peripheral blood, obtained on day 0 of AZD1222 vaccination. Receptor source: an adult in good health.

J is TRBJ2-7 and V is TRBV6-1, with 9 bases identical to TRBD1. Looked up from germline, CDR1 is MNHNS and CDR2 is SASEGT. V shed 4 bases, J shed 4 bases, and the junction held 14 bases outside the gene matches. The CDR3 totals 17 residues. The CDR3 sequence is CASSAYFSTGGLYEQYF. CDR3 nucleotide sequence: TGTGCCAGCAGTGCCTACTTCTCGACAGGGGGTTTGTACGAGCAGTACTTC.

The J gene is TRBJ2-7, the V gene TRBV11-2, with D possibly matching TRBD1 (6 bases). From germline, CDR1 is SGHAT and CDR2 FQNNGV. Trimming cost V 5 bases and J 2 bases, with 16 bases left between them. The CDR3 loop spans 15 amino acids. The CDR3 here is CASSQQRDITYEQYF. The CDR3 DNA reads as TGTGCCAGCAGCCAACAACGGGACATTACCTACGAGCAGTACTTC.

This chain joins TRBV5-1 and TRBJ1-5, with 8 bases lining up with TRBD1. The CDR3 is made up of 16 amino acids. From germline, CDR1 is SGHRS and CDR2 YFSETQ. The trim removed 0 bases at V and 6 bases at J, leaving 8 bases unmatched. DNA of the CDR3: TGCGCCAGCAGCTTGGGGTCGGGACAGGCTGGTCAGCCCCAGCATTTT. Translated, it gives CASSLGSGQAGQPQHF.

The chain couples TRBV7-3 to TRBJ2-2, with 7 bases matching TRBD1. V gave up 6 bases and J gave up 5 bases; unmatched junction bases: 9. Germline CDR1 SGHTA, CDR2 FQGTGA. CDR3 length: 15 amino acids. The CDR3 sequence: CASSPTGSGTGELFF. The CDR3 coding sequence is TGTGCCAGCAGTCCGACAGGGTCTGGTACCGGGGAGCTGTTTTTT.

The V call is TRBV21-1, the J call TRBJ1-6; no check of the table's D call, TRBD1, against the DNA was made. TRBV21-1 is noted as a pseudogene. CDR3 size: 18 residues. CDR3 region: CASSPQRQGDRYNSPLHF. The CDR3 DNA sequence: TGTGCCAGCAGCCCACAACGGCAGGGCGATAGGTATAATTCACCCCTCCACTTT.